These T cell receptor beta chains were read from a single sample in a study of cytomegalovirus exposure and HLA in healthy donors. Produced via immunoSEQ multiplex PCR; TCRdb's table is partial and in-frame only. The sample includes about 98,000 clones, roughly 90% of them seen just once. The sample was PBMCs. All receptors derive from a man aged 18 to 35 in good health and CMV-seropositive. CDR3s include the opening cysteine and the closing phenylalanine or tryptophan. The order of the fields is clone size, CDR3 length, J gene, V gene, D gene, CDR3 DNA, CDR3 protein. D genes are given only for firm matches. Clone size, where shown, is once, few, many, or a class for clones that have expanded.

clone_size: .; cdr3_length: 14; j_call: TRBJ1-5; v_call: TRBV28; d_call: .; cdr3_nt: TGTGCCAGCAGTTTGACAGGTCACAATCAGCCCCAGCATTTT; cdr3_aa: CASSLTGHNQPQHF
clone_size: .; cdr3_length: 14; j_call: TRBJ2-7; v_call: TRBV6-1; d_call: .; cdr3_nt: TGTGCCAGCATCAAGTTGGGGGGTCCCTACGAGCAGTACTTC; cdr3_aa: CASIKLGGPYEQYF
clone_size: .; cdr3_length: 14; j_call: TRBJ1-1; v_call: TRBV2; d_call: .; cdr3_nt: TGTGCCAGCAGTGACACCGGGGGGCGCACTGAAGCTTTCTTT; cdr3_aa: CASSDTGGRTEAFF
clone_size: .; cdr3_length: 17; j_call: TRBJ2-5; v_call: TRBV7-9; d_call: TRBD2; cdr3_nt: TGTGCCAGCAGCAGCTGGGCCCTAGCGGGGAACAAAGAGACCCAGTACTTC; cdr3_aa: CASSSWALAGNKETQYF
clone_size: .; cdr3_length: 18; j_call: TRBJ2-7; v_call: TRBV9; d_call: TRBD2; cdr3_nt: TGTGCCAGCAGCGCCTCTACCCAAACTAGCGGGTCCCTCTACGAGCAGTACTTC; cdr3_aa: CASSASTQTSGSLYEQYF
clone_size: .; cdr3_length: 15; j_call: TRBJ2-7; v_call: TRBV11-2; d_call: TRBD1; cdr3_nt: TGTGCCAGCAGCCGGGGTGGGACAGGGTCATACGAGCAGTACTTC; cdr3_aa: CASSRGGTGSYEQYF
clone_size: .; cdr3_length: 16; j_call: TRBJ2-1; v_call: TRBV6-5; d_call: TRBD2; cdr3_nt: TGTGCCAGCAGTTACAATGCGGGGGGACCTAACAATGAGCAGTTCTTC; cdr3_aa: CASSYNAGGPNNEQFF
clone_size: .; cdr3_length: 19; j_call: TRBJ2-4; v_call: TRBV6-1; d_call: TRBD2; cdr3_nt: TGTGCCAGCAGTGAATACGGATTGGCGGGGGGGACCGCCAAAAACATTCAGTACTTC; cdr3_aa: CASSEYGLAGGTAKNIQYF
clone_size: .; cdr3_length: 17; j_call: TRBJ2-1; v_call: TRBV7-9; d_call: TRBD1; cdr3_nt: TGTGCCAGCAGCGCCCGGACAGGGGGAAGCTCCTACAATGAGCAGTTCTTC; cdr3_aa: CASSARTGGSSYNEQFF
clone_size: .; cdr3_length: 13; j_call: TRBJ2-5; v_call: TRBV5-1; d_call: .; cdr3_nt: TGCGCCAGCAGCTGGACTATCCAAGAGACCCAGTACTTC; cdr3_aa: CASSWTIQETQYF
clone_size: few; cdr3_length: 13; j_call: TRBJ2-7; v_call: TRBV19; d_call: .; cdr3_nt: TGTGCCAGTAGTATAGCGGGGAACTACGAGCAGTACTTC; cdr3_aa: CASSIAGNYEQYF
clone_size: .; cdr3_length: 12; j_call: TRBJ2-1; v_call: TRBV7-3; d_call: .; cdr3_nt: TGTGCCAGCAGCTACGGCGGGGATGAGCAGTTCTTC; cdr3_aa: CASSYGGDEQFF
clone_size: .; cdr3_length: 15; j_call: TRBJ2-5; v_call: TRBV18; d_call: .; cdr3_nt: TGTGCCAGCTCACCGGTATTACAGGGAGGGGAGACCCAGTACTTC; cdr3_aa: CASSPVLQGGETQYF
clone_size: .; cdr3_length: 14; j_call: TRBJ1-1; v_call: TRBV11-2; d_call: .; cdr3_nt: TGTGCCAGCATCACAATACAGGGCAAGGCTGAAGCTTTCTTT; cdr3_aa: CASITIQGKAEAFF
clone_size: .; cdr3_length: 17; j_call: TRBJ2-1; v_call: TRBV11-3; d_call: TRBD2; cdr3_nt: TGTGCCAGCAGCTTAGCAGCCGGGACTAGCGGGGCAAGGAGGGAGTTCTTC; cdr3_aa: CASSLAAGTSGARREFF
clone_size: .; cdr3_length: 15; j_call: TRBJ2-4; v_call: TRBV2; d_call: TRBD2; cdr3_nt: TGTGCCAGCAGGCGACAAACTAGCGGTGAAAACATTCAGTACTTC; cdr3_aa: CASRRQTSGENIQYF
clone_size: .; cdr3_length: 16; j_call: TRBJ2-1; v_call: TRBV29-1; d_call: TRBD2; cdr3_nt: TGCAGCGTTGAAGGTTTTAGCGGGGGTTCCTACAATGAGCAGTTCTTC; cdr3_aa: CSVEGFSGGSYNEQFF
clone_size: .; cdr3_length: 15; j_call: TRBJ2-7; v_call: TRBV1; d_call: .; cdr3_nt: TGCACCAGCAGCTGCCGGGACAGGGGGTTCTACGAGCAGTACTTC; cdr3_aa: CTSSCRDRGFYEQYF
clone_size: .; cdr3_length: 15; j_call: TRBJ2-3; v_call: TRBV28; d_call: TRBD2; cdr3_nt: TGTGCCAGCAGTCCACGACTAGCTTTTACAGATACGCAGTATTTT; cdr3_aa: CASSPRLAFTDTQYF
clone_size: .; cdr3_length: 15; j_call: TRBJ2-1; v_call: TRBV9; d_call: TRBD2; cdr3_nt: TGTGCCAGCAGCGTAGAGCTAGCGGGTGGGAATGAGCAGTTCTTC; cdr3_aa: CASSVELAGGNEQFF
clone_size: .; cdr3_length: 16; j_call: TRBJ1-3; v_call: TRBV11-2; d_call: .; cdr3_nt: TGTGCCAGCAGCCAACGCGGCAGTGGGTCTGGAAACACCATATATTTT; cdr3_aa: CASSQRGSGSGNTIYF
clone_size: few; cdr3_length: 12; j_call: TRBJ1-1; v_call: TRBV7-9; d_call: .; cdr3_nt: TGTGCCAGCAGACCCACAGGAAATGAAGCTTTCTTT; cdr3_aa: CASRPTGNEAFF